This T cell receptor (beta chain) was documented in a study of cytomegalovirus exposure and HLA in healthy donors. The PCR had 60 Vbeta and 13 Jbeta primers. Generated by immunoSEQ multiplex PCR, the TCRdb table keeps only in-frame clones and is missing some. Of 100,000 to 150,000 clones listed, 75% to 80% are singletons. Whole-study results and caveats: Later analysis identified a missense DCLRE1C variant that was linked to TCR beta V- and J-gene trimming. A later analysis appeared to link common viral pathogens to several of the most significant clusters. In a later analysis, an Asian-associated ancestry cluster reportedly showed fewer N-insertions than the approximately 660-donor mean.

A few counts support this clone. As yet, its antigen is unknown. The sample consisted of PBMCs. The receptor comes from a woman aged 55-69 years in good health and CMV-seronegative.

In nucleotides, the CDR3 is TGTGCCAGCAGCAGACAGGTGGGTCAAGAGACCCAGTACTTC. Its translation: CASSRQVGQETQYF. The chain uses TRBV14 and TRBJ2-5; a weak D match, TRBD1 (6 bases). Germline V gene data show CDR1 as SGHDN and CDR2 as FVKESK. The V gene lost 5 bases and the J gene lost 2 bases, with 12 bases spanning the gap. The CDR3 runs to 14 residues. The variable domain in full, with the rest retrieved from reference TRBV14 and TRBJ2-5, is EAGVTQFPSHSVIEKGQTVTLRCDPISGHDNLYWYRRVMGKEIKFLLHFVKESKQDESGMPNNRFLAERTGGTYSTLKVQPAELEDSGVYFCASSRQVGQETQYFGPGTRLLVL.